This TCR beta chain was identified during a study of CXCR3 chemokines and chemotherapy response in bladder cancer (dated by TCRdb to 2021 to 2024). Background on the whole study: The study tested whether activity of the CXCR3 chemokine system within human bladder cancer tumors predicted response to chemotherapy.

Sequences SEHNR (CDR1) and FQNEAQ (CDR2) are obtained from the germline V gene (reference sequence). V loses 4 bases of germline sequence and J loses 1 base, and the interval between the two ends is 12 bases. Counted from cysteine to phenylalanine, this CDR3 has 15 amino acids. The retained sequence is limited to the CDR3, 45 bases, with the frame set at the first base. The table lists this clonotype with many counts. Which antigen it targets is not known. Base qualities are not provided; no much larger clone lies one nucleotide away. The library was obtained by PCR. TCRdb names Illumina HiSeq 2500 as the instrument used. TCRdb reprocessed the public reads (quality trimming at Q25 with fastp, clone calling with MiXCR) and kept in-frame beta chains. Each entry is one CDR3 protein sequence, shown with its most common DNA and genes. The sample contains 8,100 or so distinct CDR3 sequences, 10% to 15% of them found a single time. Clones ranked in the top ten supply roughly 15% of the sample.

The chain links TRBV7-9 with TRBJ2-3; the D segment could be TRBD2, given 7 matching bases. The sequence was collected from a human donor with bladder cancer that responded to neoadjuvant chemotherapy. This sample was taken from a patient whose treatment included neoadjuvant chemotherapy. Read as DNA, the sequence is TGTGCCAGCAGCTGGGGGGGGGCGGGCACAGATACGCAGTATTTT. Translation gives CASSWGGAGTDTQYF.